The 5 T cell receptor beta chains below were found in one sample sequenced in a study of graft-versus-host responses after intestinal transplantation. These receptors' targets are unknown. Measured with immunoSEQ multiplex PCR; TCRdb has only the in-frame clones, and not every one. In the table there are over 100,000 clones, 90% to 95% of which are singletons. The starting material was unstimulated CD4+ T cells sorted from spleen or lymph node cells, obtained before intestinal transplant. All receptors derive from a human donor who received an intestinal transplant.

The chain combines TRBV30 with TRBJ1-5; no clear D gene. The CDR3 has 12 amino acids. Germline V CDR1 and CDR2: GTSNPN, SVGIG (reference sequence). V was cut by 2 bases and J by 4 bases, with 6 bases left in between. CDR3 nucleotide sequence: TGTGCCTGGAGTAAATGGAATCAGCCCCAGCATTTT. Amino acid sequence: CAWSKWNQPQHF.

The CDR3, as DNA: TGCAGCGTTGAGGGCCCAGGGCTCACCGAGCAGTACTTC. Amino acid sequence: CSVEGPGLTEQYF. This sequence joins TRBV29-1 and TRBJ2-7; a possible D gene is TRBD1 (5 bases). The CDR3 runs 13 residues. The V end lost 3 bases, the J end lost 6 bases, and 15 bases lay between the germline ends. From germline, CDR1 is SQVTM and CDR2 ANQGSEA.

The genes are TRBV4-2 and TRBJ1-1; D is unresolved. Trimming shortened V by 0 bases and J by 0 bases, and 8 bases separated the two germline ends. The germline gives CDR1 LGHNA, CDR2 YNFKEQ. The CDR3 is 15 residues long. The CDR3 loop reads CASSQEEDLNTEAFF. The DNA of the CDR3 is TGTGCCAGCAGCCAAGAGGAGGACCTGAACACTGAAGCTTTCTTT.

The genes are TRBV18 and TRBJ2-2, with 12 bases fitting TRBD1. The CDR3 length is 15 residues. V was pared by 6 bases and J by 5 bases, with 4 bases of the junction left unmatched. Germline V gives CDR1 KGHSH, CDR2 LQKENI. The CDR3 here is CASSGTGGQTGELFF. CDR3 nucleotides: TGTGCCAGCTCCGGGACAGGGGGCCAAACCGGGGAGCTGTTTTTT.

The chain couples TRBV6-6 to TRBJ2-1; D ambiguous. Germline V gene lookup returns CDR1 MNHNY and CDR2 SVGAGI (reference sequence). The V end lost 5 bases, the J end lost 7 bases, and 18 bases lay between the germline ends. This CDR3 spans 15 amino acids. The CDR3 DNA follows: TGTGCCAGCAGTCCGACTCGACCTGAGTTTAATGAGCAGTTCTTC. It translates to CASSPTRPEFNEQFF.